The present TCR beta chain was sequenced within a study of T cell repertoires in cytomegalovirus infection. Study overall: The study used recently identified HLA-C-restricted and well-studied HLA-B-restricted CMV epitopes. A matching HLA type, together with CMV infection, was signaled by public TCR beta signatures. Study-wide results and limits: HLA-C-restricted TCR beta clonotypes specific for CMV led the ex vivo response.

The sample holds one count of this clonotype. Its cognate antigen is unknown. TCRdb called the reads again in MiXCR, with one record for every CDR3 protein. The top ten hold roughly 13% of the sample, which has about 770,000 distinct CDR3 sequences, almost 30% seen once. This receptor was taken from a human donor in good health (CMV status not recorded). Some clones in this sample may be carry-over from other donors' samples. This specimen was cultured CD8+ T cells from PBMCs, taken from culture after CMV antigen stimulation.

This CDR3 reads CASSSETPYHEKLFF. The CDR3, as DNA: TGCGCCAGCAGCTCCGAGACACCCTACCATGAAAAACTGTTTTTT. The genes are TRBV5-1 and TRBJ1-4; no firm D call. The CDR3 extends over 15 amino acids. The germline V and J ends were trimmed by 3 bases and 6 bases, with 15 bases remaining between them. The germline V gene encodes CDR1 SGHRS and CDR2 YFSETQ.